The next 26 T cell receptor beta chains were all read from a single sample in a study of graft-versus-host responses after intestinal transplantation. Their specific antigens are unknown. Sequencing was performed with immunoSEQ multiplex PCR; in TCRdb, only in-frame clones are kept and a portion is missing. The sample shows 50,000 to 80,000 clones, around nine tenths of them seen only once. Sample: unstimulated CD8+ T cells sorted from spleen or lymph node cells, taken before transplant. These receptors all stem from a human donor who was the organ donor for an intestinal transplant.

The chain has TRBV11-2 and TRBJ2-3; D ambiguous. Germline V gene sequence: CDR1 SGHAT, CDR2 FQNNGV. The CDR3 loop spans 16 amino acids. V was cut by 2 bases and J by 0 bases, with 12 bases left in between. The chain's CDR3 is CASSLLSAASTDTQYF. Written as DNA, the CDR3 is TGTGCCAGCAGCTTACTATCGGCGGCTAGCACAGATACGCAGTATTTT. Supplemented by reference TRBV11-2 and TRBJ2-3, the full variable domain reads EAGVAQSPRYKIIEKRQSVAFWCNPISGHATLYWYQQILGQGPKLLIQFQNNGVVDDSQLPKDRFSAERLKGVDSTLKIQPAKLEDSAVYLCASSLLSAASTDTQYFGPGTRLTVL.

The chain joins TRBV14 to TRBJ2-1, with 8 bases that match TRBD2. Trimming at V came to 0 bases and at J to 8 bases, leaving 12 bases not matched to a gene. The CDR3 loop spans 17 amino acids. Per germline, CDR1 SGHDN and CDR2 FVKESK. The CDR3 DNA follows: TGTGCCAGCAGCCAAGATTACCTCGGCGGGAGGATGGATGAGCAGTTCTTC. Translated: CASSQDYLGGRMDEQFF.

The V gene is TRBV4-3, the J gene TRBJ2-2; D gene unclear. This CDR3 is 14 amino acids long. CDR1 and CDR2 (germline): LGHNA, YSLEER. The ends were cut back, 0 bases at V and 4 bases at J, with 6 bases in the middle. CDR3 sequence reads: CASSQEAITGELFF. The CDR3 DNA is TGCGCCAGCAGCCAAGAAGCTATCACCGGGGAGCTGTTTTTT.

The chain recombines TRBV14 with TRBJ2-1; 13 bases are shared with TRBD2. The CDR3 covers 16 residues. V was clipped by 7 bases and J by 7 bases; unmatched bases: 10. Germline V CDR1 and CDR2: SGHDN, FVKESK. The CDR3 sequence: CASIPGTSGNLNEQFF. DNA of the CDR3: TGTGCCAGCATCCCCGGGACTAGCGGGAATTTGAATGAGCAGTTCTTC. The full variable domain, completed using reference TRBV14 and TRBJ2-1, is EAGVTQFPSHSVIEKGQTVTLRCDPISGHDNLYWYRRVMGKEIKFLLHFVKESKQDESGMPNNRFLAERTGGTYSTLKVQPAELEDSGVYFCASIPGTSGNLNEQFFGPGTRLTVL.

The chain combines TRBV5-6 with TRBJ2-1, with 9 nucleotides matching TRBD2. This CDR3 spans 14 amino acids. The V gene's germline CDR1 is SGHDT and CDR2 YYEEEE. V shed 3 bases and J 6 bases; nucleotides not matched to a gene: 4. CDR3 loop: CASSSETSGNEQFF. Here the CDR3 DNA reads TGTGCCAGCAGCTCCGAGACTAGCGGCAATGAGCAGTTCTTC.

The chain links TRBV28 to TRBJ2-5; 9 bases are a match to TRBD1. The CDR3 has 13 residues. Germline V gene lookup returns CDR1 MDHEN and CDR2 SYDVKM. J lost 2 bases, V lost 6 bases, and 1 base had no gene match. The CDR3 DNA sequence: TGTGCCAGCAGGGGGACAGGGCAAGAGACCCAGTACTTC. Its protein product is CASRGTGQETQYF. Using reference TRBV28 and TRBJ2-5 for the parts outside the CDR3, the full variable domain is DVKVTQSSRYLVKRTGEKVFLECVQDMDHENMFWYRQDPGLGLRLIYFSYDVKMKEKGDIPEGYSVSREKKERFSLILESASTNQTSMYLCASRGTGQETQYFGPGTRLLVL.

The rearrangement joins TRBV28 to TRBJ1-1; D unresolved. V was pared by 6 bases and J by 5 bases, with 19 bases between. CDR3 length: 15 residues. Germline loops: CDR1 MDHEN, CDR2 SYDVKM. The CDR3 nucleotides are TGTGCCAGCAGACCCATCAGGCTCACCAAGACTGAAGCTTTCTTT. Translating it yields CASRPIRLTKTEAFF.

The chain's CDR3 is CASSWTGENTEAFF. CDR3 DNA sequence: TGCGCCAGCAGCTGGACAGGGGAGAACACTGAAGCTTTCTTT. The J gene is TRBJ1-1, the V gene TRBV5-1; 9 bases are shared with TRBD1. Trimming took 3 bases from V and 1 from J; bases not matched to a gene: 1. Germline assignment: CDR1 SGHRS and CDR2 YFSETQ. This CDR3 has 14 amino acids.

V gene TRBV10-3 combines with J gene TRBJ2-5, with no clear D. The V gene's germline CDR1 is ENHRY and CDR2 SYGVKD. CDR3 size: 15 residues. The V and J ends lost 0 bases and 2 bases respectively, with 10 bases between them. The chain's CDR3 is CAISESTELQETQYF. The CDR3 DNA follows: TGTGCCATCAGTGAGTCCACGGAGCTTCAAGAGACCCAGTACTTC.

The rearrangement uses TRBV4-2 and TRBJ2-1; D perhaps matches TRBD2 (6 bases). Trimming shortened V by 0 bases and J by 8 bases, and 14 bases separated the two germline ends. Germline V gene sequence: CDR1 LGHNA, CDR2 YNFKEQ. The CDR3 loop spans 15 amino acids. The CDR3 sequence is CASSQDLASVDEQFF. In nucleotides, the CDR3 is TGTGCCAGCAGCCAAGATTTGGCTAGCGTGGATGAGCAGTTCTTC.

CDR3 loop: CASSLVRGRMTGELFF. In nucleotides, the CDR3 is TGTGCCAGCAGCTTAGTAAGGGGGCGAATGACCGGGGAGCTGTTTTTT. The gene calls are TRBV7-6 and TRBJ2-2; 7 bases match TRBD1. J lost 5 bases, V lost 1 base, and 7 bases had no gene match. Per the germline V gene, CDR1 is SGHVS and CDR2 is FNYEAQ. The length of the CDR3 is 16 residues.

J is TRBJ2-1 and V is TRBV7-9; 8 bases align to TRBD2. With V trimmed by 10 bases and J by 2 bases, 22 bases remained unmatched. The CDR3 totals 19 residues. Germline V lookup: CDR1 SEHNR, CDR2 FQNEAQ (reference sequence). CDR3 in amino acids: CATPSLRLVAGGPYNEQFF. DNA of the CDR3: TGTGCCACACCTTCTCTAAGGCTGGTGGCGGGAGGACCCTACAATGAGCAGTTCTTC.

The chain recombines TRBV21-1 with TRBJ2-1; the DNA was not compared with TRBD2, the D call given in the table. TRBV21-1 is labeled a pseudogene. The CDR3 extends over 16 amino acids. This chain's CDR3 is CASSKKAREGQNEQFF. The CDR3 DNA sequence: TGTGCCAGCAGCAAAAAGGCTCGGGAGGGCCAGAATGAGCAGTTCTTC.

The chain couples TRBV4-2 to TRBJ2-1; no clear D. The CDR3 extends over 16 amino acids. Germline V gives CDR1 LGHNA, CDR2 YNFKEQ. V gave up 0 bases and J gave up 3 bases, with 12 bases separating them. CDR3 region: CASSQEATTGYNEQFF. The CDR3 bases are TGTGCCAGCAGCCAAGAGGCCACGACGGGCTACAATGAGCAGTTCTTC.

As DNA, the CDR3 is TGTGCCAGCAGCCCGAGGGACAGGGGCCCTGGAAACACCATATATTTT. Amino acid sequence: CASSPRDRGPGNTIYF. The chain recombines TRBV7-9 with TRBJ1-3; 10 bases line up with TRBD1. The CDR3 is 16 residues long. V shed 5 bases and J 2 bases; nucleotides not matched to a gene: 6. Germline CDR1 is SEHNR and CDR2 is FQNEAQ (reference sequence).

The chain is built from TRBV9 and TRBJ1-4, with 8 bases lining up with TRBD1. Germline V gene sequence: CDR1 SGDLS, CDR2 YYNGEE. V dropped 0 bases and J dropped 8; count of bases not matched to a gene: 3. The CDR3 contains 14 residues. The CDR3 DNA is TGTGCCAGCAGCGTAGCGACAGGGGTCGAAAAACTGTTTTTT. As protein: CASSVATGVEKLFF.

This clone was counted a single time. This rearrangement joins TRBV27 to TRBJ1-5; a possible D gene is TRBD1 (6 bases). The V and J ends lost 4 bases and 3 bases respectively, with 10 bases between them. Germline lookup yields CDR1 MNHEY and CDR2 SMNVEV (reference sequence). The CDR3 runs 14 residues. The CDR3 coding sequence is TGTGCCAGCAGTTCGACAGGATACAATCAGCCCCAGCATTTT. Translated: CASSSTGYNQPQHF.

This clone has just one count. The gene calls are TRBV21-1 and TRBJ1-5; the table's D call, TRBD1, was not checked against the DNA. TRBV21-1 counts as a pseudogene. The CDR3 contains 13 residues. The CDR3 DNA sequence: TGTGCCAGCCACTCATACAGGAATCAGCCCCAGCATTTT. This sequence encodes CASHSYRNQPQHF.

This clone was counted only a few times. This sequence joins TRBV19 and TRBJ1-1; 7 positions agree with TRBD1. The CDR3 spans 13 residues. Germline CDR1 reads LNHDA; CDR2 reads SQIVND (reference sequence). The junction had 6 bases not matched to a gene; V was cut back by 6 bases and J by 5 bases. CDR3 DNA: TGTGCCAGTAGCACAGGGGTACGGACTGAAGCTTTCTTT. Translated, it gives CASSTGVRTEAFF.

The chain employs TRBV27 and TRBJ2-5; 11 bases match TRBD1. J was trimmed by 5 bases and V by 3 bases; bases with no gene match: 2. The CDR3 covers 14 residues. Germline V gene sequence: CDR1 MNHEY, CDR2 SMNVEV (reference sequence). CDR3 loop: CASSLGTGGETQYF. The CDR3 DNA is TGTGCCAGCAGTTTGGGGACAGGGGGTGAGACCCAGTACTTC.

V gene TRBV28 combines with J gene TRBJ1-6; D gene unclear. The ends were cut back, 5 bases at V and 7 bases at J, with 12 bases in the middle. Germline loops: CDR1 MDHEN, CDR2 SYDVKM. CDR3 length: 14 residues. CDR3 protein: CASSPGGRNSPLHF. DNA for the CDR3: TGTGCCAGCAGTCCAGGAGGGAGGAATTCACCCCTCCACTTT.

This chain links TRBV5-1 with TRBJ2-1, with 14 bases fitting TRBD2. J was trimmed by 3 bases and V by 4 bases; bases with no gene match: 15. The germline V gene encodes CDR1 SGHRS and CDR2 YFSETQ. The CDR3 consists of 20 residues. CDR3 nucleotide sequence: TGCGCCAGCAGCCAATTCTCGACTAGCGGGAGGGCCACGGGCTACAATGAGCAGTTCTTC. It codes for CASSQFSTSGRATGYNEQFF.

The J gene is TRBJ2-1, the V gene TRBV5-5, with TRBD1 matching 7 bases. The CDR3 covers 14 residues. Unmatched junction bases numbered 4, after V lost 4 bases and J lost 3 bases. The germline V gene has CDR1 SGHKS and CDR2 YYEKEE (reference sequence). CDR3 sequence reads: CASSLGQSYNEQFF. The CDR3 DNA reads TGTGCCAGCAGCCTGGGACAGAGCTACAATGAGCAGTTCTTC.

The rearrangement links TRBV19 to TRBJ1-1; TRBD1 matches 7 bases. CDR3 size: 12 residues. The germline V gene encodes CDR1 LNHDA and CDR2 SQIVND (reference sequence). Germline trimming cut 10 bases from V and 2 bases from J; bases unmatched to any gene: 4. The CDR3 is CATGTANTEAFF. The CDR3 DNA is TGTGCCACCGGGACAGCTAACACTGAAGCTTTCTTT. Based on the CDR3 plus reference TRBV19 and TRBJ1-1, the full variable domain is DGGITQSPKYLFRKEGQNVTLSCEQNLNHDAMYWYRQDPGQGLRLIYYSQIVNDFQKGDIAEGYSVSREKKESFPLTVTSAQKNPTAFYLCATGTANTEAFFGQGTRLTVV.

The V call is TRBV19, the J call TRBJ2-2; D is perhaps TRBD2 (5 bases). This CDR3 is 15 amino acids long. Germline V gene sequence: CDR1 LNHDA, CDR2 SQIVND (reference sequence). Trimming pared 2 bases from V and 5 bases from J, leaving 12 bases between. The CDR3 loop is CASSIPAGWTGELFF. Here the CDR3 DNA reads TGTGCCAGTAGTATACCGGCGGGTTGGACCGGGGAGCTGTTTTTT. Using reference TRBV19 and TRBJ2-2 for the parts outside the CDR3, the full variable domain is DGGITQSPKYLFRKEGQNVTLSCEQNLNHDAMYWYRQDPGQGLRLIYYSQIVNDFQKGDIAEGYSVSREKKESFPLTVTSAQKNPTAFYLCASSIPAGWTGELFFGEGSRLTVL.

The genes are TRBV4-2 and TRBJ1-5, with no clear D. The germline V gene encodes CDR1 LGHNA and CDR2 YNFKEQ. The ends were cut back, 2 bases at V and 4 bases at J, with 12 bases in the middle. The CDR3 is 15 residues long. In DNA, the CDR3 is TGTGCCAGCAGCCAACCGGGAAGAAGGAATCAGCCCCAGCATTTT. Translating it yields CASSQPGRRNQPQHF.